This T cell receptor beta chain was captured in a study of CD8+CD57+ T cells in acquired aplastic anemia. On the study more broadly: Sorted CD4+ and CD8+ cells yielded around 3.2 ug of DNA on average.

The patients chosen for sequencing had shown expansion of CD8+CD57+ cells (detected by flow cytometry). The CDR3 runs to 12 residues. Germline CDR1 and CDR2: SGHRS and YFSETQ. Trimming stripped 3 bases from V and 5 bases from J, with 8 bases between. The sample holds many counts of this clonotype. TCR beta VDJ combinations and CDR3 sequences were profiled from genomic DNA. A single record per CDR3 protein comes from TCRdb applying MiXCR to the reads. The table lists about 200,000 distinct CDR3 sequences, less than 60% of them singletons, with 15% to 20% in the top ten. Sequencing was performed on sorted CD4+, CD8+, or CD8+CD57+ T cells (not recorded which) from PBMCs. This receptor was identified in a human donor with aplastic anemia. The V and J genes are TRBV5-1 and TRBJ1-2; a weak D match, TRBD1 (5 bases). CDR3: CASSSEGYGYTF. Here the CDR3 DNA reads TGCGCCAGCAGCTCGGAGGGGTATGGCTACACCTTC.